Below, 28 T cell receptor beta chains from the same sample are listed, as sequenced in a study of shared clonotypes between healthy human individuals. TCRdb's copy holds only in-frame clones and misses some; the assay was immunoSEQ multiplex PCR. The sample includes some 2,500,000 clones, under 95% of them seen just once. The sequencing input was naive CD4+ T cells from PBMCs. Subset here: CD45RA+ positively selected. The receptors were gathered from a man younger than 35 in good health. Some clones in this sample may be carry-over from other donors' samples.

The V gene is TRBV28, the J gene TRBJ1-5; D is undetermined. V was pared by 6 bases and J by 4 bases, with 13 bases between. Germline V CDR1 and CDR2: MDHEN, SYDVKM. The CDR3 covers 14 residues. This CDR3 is CASRTRLYNQPQHF. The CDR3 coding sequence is TGTGCCAGCAGGACTCGACTGTATAATCAGCCCCAGCATTTT.

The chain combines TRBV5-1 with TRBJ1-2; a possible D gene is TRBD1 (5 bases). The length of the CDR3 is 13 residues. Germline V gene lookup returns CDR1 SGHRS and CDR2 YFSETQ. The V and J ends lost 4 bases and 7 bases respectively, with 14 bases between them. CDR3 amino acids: CASSTGLESGYTF. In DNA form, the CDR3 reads TGCGCCAGCAGCACGGGACTGGAATCTGGCTACACCTTC.

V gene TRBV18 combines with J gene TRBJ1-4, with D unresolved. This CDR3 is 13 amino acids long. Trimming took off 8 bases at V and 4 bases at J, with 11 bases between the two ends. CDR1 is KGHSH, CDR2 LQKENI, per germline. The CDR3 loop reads CASRVGINEKLFF. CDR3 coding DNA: TGTGCCAGCCGGGTGGGGATTAATGAAAAACTGTTTTTT.

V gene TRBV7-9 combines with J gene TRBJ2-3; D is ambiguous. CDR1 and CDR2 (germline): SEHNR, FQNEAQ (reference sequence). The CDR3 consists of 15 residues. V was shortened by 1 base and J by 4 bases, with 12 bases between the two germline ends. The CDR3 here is CASSLEPRAADTQYF. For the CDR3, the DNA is TGTGCCAGCAGCTTAGAGCCAAGGGCGGCAGATACGCAGTATTTT.

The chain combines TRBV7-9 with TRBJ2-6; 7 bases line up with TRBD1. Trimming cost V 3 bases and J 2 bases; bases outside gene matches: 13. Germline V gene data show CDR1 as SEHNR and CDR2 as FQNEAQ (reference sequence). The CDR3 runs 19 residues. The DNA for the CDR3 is TGTGCCAGCAGCTTCACCAACCTCAGGGGGATCCCTGGGGCCAACGTCCTGACTTTC. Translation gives CASSFTNLRGIPGANVLTF. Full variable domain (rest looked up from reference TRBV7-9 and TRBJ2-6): DTGVSQNPRHKITKRGQNVTFRCDPISEHNRLYWYRQTLGQGPEFLTYFQNEAQLEKSRLLSDRFSAERPKGSFSTLEIQRTEQGDSAMYLCASSFTNLRGIPGANVLTFGAGSRLTVL.

The CDR3 region is CASSVDWRETEQYF. The CDR3 DNA reads as TGTGCCAGCAGCGTAGATTGGCGGGAGACCGAGCAGTACTTC. J is TRBJ2-7 and V is TRBV9; 7 bases match TRBD2. The germline V gene encodes CDR1 SGDLS and CDR2 YYNGEE. The CDR3 is 14 residues long. V was clipped by 0 bases and J by 6 bases; unmatched bases: 6.

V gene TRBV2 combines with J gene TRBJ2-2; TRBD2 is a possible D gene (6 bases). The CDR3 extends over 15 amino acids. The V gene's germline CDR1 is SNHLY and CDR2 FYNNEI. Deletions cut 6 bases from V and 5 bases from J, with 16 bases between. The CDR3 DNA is TGTGCCAGCAGACGACTAGGGGAAGGGACCGGGGAGCTGTTTTTT. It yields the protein CASRRLGEGTGELFF.

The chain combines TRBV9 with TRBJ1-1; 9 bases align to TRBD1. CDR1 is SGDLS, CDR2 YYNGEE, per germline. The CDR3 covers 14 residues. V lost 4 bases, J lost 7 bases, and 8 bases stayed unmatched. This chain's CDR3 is CASSRVGQGVEAFF. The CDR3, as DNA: TGTGCCAGCAGCCGAGTGGGACAGGGAGTTGAAGCTTTCTTT.

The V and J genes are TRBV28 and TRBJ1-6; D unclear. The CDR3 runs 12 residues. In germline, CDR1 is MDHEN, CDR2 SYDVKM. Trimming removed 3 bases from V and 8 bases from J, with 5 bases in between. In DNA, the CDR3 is TGTGCCAGCAGTTTCAGACATTCACCCCTCCACTTT. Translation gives CASSFRHSPLHF.

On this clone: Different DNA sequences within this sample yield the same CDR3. Here the CDR3 reads CASSRTGLTDTQYF. In DNA, the CDR3 is TGTGCCAGCAGCCGGACAGGGCTCACAGATACGCAGTATTTT. J is TRBJ2-3 and V is TRBV7-3; 8 nucleotides match TRBD1. Germline loops: CDR1 SGHTA, CDR2 FQGTGA. The J segment lost 2 bases and the V segment lost 5 bases, leaving 3 bases of the junction unmatched. The CDR3 has 14 amino acids.

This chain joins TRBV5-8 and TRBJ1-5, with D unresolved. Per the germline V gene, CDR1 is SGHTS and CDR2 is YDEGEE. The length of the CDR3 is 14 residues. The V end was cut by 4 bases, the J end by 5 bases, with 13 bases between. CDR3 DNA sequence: TGTGCCAGCAGCCTGAGGGTCGGCCATCAGCCCCAGCATTTT. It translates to CASSLRVGHQPQHF.

CDR3 region: CASSPWSGGAQYF. CDR3 sequence (DNA): TGTGCCAGCAGCCCCTGGTCGGGAGGGGCGCAGTATTTT. The chain couples TRBV11-2 to TRBJ2-3; 8 nucleotides line up with TRBD2. V lost 5 bases and J lost 10; bases outside the gene matches: 8. Germline V lookup: CDR1 SGHAT, CDR2 FQNNGV. The CDR3 totals 13 residues.

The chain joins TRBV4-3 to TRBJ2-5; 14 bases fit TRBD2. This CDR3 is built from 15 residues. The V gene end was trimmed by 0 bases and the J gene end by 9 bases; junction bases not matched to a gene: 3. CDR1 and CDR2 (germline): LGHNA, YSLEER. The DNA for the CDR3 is TGCGCCAGCAGCCAAGAGGGGACTAGCGGGAGTTCCCAGTACTTC. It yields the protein CASSQEGTSGSSQYF.

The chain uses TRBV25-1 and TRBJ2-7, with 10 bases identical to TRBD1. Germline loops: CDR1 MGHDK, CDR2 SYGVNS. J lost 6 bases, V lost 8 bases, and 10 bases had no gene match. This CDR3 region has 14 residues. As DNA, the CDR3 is TGTGCCAGCGGCGCCGGGACAGGGGTTGGCGAGCAGTACTTC. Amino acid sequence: CASGAGTGVGEQYF.

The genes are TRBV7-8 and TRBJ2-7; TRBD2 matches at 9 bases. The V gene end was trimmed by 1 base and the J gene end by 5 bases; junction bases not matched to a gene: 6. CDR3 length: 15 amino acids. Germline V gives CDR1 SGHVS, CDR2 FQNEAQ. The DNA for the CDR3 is TGTGCCAGCAGCTTAGGGGGGACTAGCCGCAACGAGCAGTACTTC. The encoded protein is CASSLGGTSRNEQYF.

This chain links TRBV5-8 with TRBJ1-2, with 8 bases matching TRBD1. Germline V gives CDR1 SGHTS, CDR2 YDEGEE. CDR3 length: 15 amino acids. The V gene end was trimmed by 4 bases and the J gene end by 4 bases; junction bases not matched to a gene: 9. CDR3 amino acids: CASSPGQGKSYGYTF. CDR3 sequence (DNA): TGTGCCAGCAGCCCCGGACAGGGAAAGAGCTATGGCTACACCTTC.

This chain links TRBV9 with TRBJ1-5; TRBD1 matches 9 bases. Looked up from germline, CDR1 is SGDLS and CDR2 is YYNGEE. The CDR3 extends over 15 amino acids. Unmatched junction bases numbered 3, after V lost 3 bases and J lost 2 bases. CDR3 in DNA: TGTGCCAGCAGCGGGGGACAGGGAGGCAATCAGCCCCAGCATTTT. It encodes CASSGGQGGNQPQHF.

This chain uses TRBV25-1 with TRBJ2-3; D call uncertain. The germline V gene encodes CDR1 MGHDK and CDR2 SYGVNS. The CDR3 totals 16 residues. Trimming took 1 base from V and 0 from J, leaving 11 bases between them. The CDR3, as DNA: TGTGCCAGCAGTGAATCTCTGCTCGGCAGCACAGATACGCAGTATTTT. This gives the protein CASSESLLGSTDTQYF. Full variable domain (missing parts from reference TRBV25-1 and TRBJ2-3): EADIYQTPRYLVIGTGKKITLECSQTMGHDKMYWYQQDPGMELHLIHYSYGVNSTEKGDLSSESTVSRIRTEHFPLTLESARPSHTSQYLCASSESLLGSTDTQYFGPGTRLTVL.

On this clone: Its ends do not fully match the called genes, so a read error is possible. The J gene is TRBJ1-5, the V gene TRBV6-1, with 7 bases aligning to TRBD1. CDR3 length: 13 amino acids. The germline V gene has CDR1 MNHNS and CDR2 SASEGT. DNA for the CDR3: TGTGCCAGCATTGAAACAGGGGATCAGCCCCAGCATTTT. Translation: CASIETGDQPQHF.

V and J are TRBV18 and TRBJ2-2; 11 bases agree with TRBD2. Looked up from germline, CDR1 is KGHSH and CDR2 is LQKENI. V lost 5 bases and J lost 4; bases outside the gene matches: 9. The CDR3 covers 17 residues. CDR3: CASSSILAGASTGELFF. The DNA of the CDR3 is TGTGCCAGCTCATCTATACTAGCGGGAGCAAGCACCGGGGAGCTGTTTTTT.

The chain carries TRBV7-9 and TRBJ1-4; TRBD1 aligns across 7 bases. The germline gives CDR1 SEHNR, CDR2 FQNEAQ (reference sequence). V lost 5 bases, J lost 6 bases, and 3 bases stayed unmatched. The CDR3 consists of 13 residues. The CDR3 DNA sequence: TGTGCCAGCAGCAAGGGACAGTATGAAAAACTGTTTTTT. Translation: CASSKGQYEKLFF.

The CDR3 DNA follows: TGTGCCTGGAGAAGCAGGGGGCTTCTATACACTGAAGCTTTCTTT. It codes for CAWRSRGLLYTEAFF. The chain is built from TRBV30 and TRBJ1-1; 8 nucleotides align to TRBD1. The CDR3 runs 15 residues. In germline, CDR1 is GTSNPN, CDR2 SVGIG (reference sequence). V was clipped by 3 bases and J by 3 bases; unmatched bases: 9.

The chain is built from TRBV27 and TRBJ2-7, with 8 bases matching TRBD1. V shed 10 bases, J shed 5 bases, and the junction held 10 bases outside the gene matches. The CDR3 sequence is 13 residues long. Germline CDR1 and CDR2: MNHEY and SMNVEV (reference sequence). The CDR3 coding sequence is TGTGCCACCAGAGTACAGGGGGGTAACGAGCAGTACTTC. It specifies CATRVQGGNEQYF.

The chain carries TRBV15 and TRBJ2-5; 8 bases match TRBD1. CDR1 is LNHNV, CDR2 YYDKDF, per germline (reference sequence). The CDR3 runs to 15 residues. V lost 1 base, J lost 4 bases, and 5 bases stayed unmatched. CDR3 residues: CATSRGTGRGETQYF. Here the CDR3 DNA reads TGTGCCACCAGCAGAGGGACAGGGAGAGGAGAGACCCAGTACTTC.

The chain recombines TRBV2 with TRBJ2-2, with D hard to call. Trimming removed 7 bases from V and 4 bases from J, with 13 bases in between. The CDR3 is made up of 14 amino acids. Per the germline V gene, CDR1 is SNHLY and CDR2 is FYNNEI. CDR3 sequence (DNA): TGTGCCAGCACTGATGTTTTTCCCACCGGGGAGCTGTTTTTT. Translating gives CASTDVFPTGELFF.

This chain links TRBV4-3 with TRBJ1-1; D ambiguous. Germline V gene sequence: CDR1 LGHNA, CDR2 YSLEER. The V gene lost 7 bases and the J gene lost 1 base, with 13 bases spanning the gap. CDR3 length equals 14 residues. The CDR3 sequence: CASTLSAGNTEAFF. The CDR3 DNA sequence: TGCGCCAGCACCTTAAGCGCGGGGAACACTGAAGCTTTCTTT.

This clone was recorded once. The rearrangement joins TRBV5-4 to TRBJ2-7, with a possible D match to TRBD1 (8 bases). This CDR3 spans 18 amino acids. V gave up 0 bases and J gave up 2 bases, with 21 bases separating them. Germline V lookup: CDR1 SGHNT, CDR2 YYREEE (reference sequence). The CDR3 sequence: CASSLDGTGSSGTYEQYF. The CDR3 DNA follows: TGTGCCAGCAGCTTGGACGGGACAGGCTCTAGCGGTACCTACGAGCAGTACTTC. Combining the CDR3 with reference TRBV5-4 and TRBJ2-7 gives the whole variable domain ETGVTQSPTHLIKTRGQQVTLRCSSQSGHNTVSWYQQALGQGPQFIFQYYREEENGRGNFPPRFSGLQFPNYSSELNVNALELDDSALYLCASSLDGTGSSGTYEQYFGPGTRLTVT.

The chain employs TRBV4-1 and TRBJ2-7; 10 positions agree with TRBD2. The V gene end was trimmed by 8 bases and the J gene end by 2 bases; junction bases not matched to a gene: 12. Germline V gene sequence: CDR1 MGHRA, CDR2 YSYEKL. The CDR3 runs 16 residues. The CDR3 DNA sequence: TGCGCCAGCGCCCAGGAAGGCGGACTAGCGGCCTACGAGCAGTACTTC. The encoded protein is CASAQEGGLAAYEQYF.